The following is a TCR beta chain sequence with its context. Original data processing: The assay estimated nucleated cells by amplifying reference gene primers. Method: immunoSEQ multiplex PCR; TCRdb's copy keeps in-frame clones and lacks some. V, J and clone size were drawn from that table, and D and trimming were deduced from the DNA. Of 88,000 or so clones in the sample, around four fifths were seen once. The record originates from a study of blood T cell repertoires in COVID-19. The wider study: Acute-phase and convalescent COVID-19 samples originated in the United States, Italy and Spain.

This CDR3 spans 14 amino acids. V was cut by 3 bases and J by 7 bases, with 16 bases left in between. Germline assignment: CDR1 LNHDA and CDR2 SQIVND (reference sequence). This clonotype was obtained from a human donor in a cohort sampled during active COVID-19. Sequencing input: peripheral blood. The rearrangement links TRBV19 to TRBJ2-7; tentatively, D is TRBD1 (6 bases). This CDR3 reads CASSIQNRVTEQYF. CDR3 DNA sequence: TGTGCCAGTAGTATCCAGAACAGGGTGACGGAGCAGTACTTC.